Described below is a single TCR beta chain sequence and its context. The data stem from a study of cytomegalovirus exposure and HLA in healthy donors. In the study overall: Unique TCRs from HLA-typed donors, 65 million to 85 million of them, were held in an early data release.

The primer mix had 60 Vbeta and 13 Jbeta primers. The repertoire was sequenced with immunoSEQ multiplex PCR; TCRdb's copy has only in-frame clones and lacks some. The sample holds roughly 110,000 clones, roughly 82% seen once. The CDR3 is 17 residues long. The junction had 15 bases not matched to a gene; V was cut back by 4 bases and J by 7 bases. The germline V gene has CDR1 SGHNT and CDR2 YYREEE (reference sequence). The chain carries TRBV5-4 and TRBJ2-1, with TRBD1 matching 9 bases. The sequenced sample consisted of PBMCs. The origin of this receptor is a woman in her fifties or sixties in good health and CMV-seropositive. CDR3 region: CASSRKLPGQGLNEQFF. The CDR3, as DNA: TGTGCCAGCAGCCGTAAACTCCCGGGACAGGGTTTGAATGAGCAGTTCTTC.